The 20 T cell receptor beta chains listed next were all sequenced from one sample in a study of blood T cell repertoires in COVID-19 (dated by TCRdb to the early 2020s). The method behind the library was the immunoSEQ multiplex PCR assay. This immuneACCESS table, as held by TCRdb, lists in-frame sequences with V and J called but not all clones. Of the missing ones, under half trace to an unresolved V gene in checked studies; the others have no known cause. In all, the sample holds approximately 140,000 clones, and 70% to 80% of those were seen once. 16% of the sample belongs to the ten largest clones. Sequencing used peripheral blood. The receptors here all came from a man aged 50-59 years with acute or convalescent COVID-19.

The chain uses TRBV12-3 or TRBV12-4 and TRBJ1-1, with 8 bases aligning to TRBD1. The CDR3 is made up of 13 amino acids. Trimming at V came to 3 bases and at J to 11 bases, leaving 8 bases not matched to a gene. DNA for the CDR3: TGTGCCAGCAGTTTCGGGAGACAGGGGTTGGCTTTCTTT. Its translation: CASSFGRQGLAFF.

The J gene is TRBJ1-1, the V gene TRBV27; 9 positions agree with TRBD1. V was clipped by 6 bases and J by 5 bases; unmatched bases: 7. The CDR3 spans 14 residues. From germline, CDR1 is MNHEY and CDR2 SMNVEV (reference sequence). CDR3 amino acids: CASSTGTGSTEAFF. The CDR3 DNA reads TGTGCCAGCAGCACCGGGACAGGGTCGACTGAAGCTTTCTTT.

V is TRBV14 and J is TRBJ1-1; D is uncertain. With 4 bases removed from V and 6 bases from J, the gap between germline ends came to 15 bases. This CDR3 region has 14 residues. Germline V CDR1 and CDR2: SGHDN, FVKESK. DNA of the CDR3: TGTGCCAGCAGCCTAAAGGTAGCGGGCGCTGAAGCTTTCTTT. Amino acid sequence: CASSLKVAGAEAFF.

V gene TRBV18 combines with J gene TRBJ1-2; a possible D gene is TRBD1 (5 bases). This CDR3 region has 16 residues. V was clipped by 0 bases and J by 0 bases, with 11 bases between them. CDR1 KGHSH and CDR2 LQKENI come from the germline V gene. CDR3 residues: CASSPPGTGANYGYTF. The CDR3, as DNA: TGTGCCAGCTCACCACCCGGTACAGGCGCTAACTATGGCTACACCTTC.

Written as DNA, the CDR3 is TGTGCCAGCAGCTTGAATGTTGGGGGGGTGCAAGAGACCCAGTACTTC. The encoded protein is CASSLNVGGVQETQYF. The genes are TRBV5-6 and TRBJ2-5, with 7 bases aligning to TRBD2. The CDR3 loop spans 16 amino acids. The junction had 8 bases not matched to a gene; V was cut back by 1 base and J by 2 bases. Germline CDR1 is SGHDT and CDR2 is YYEEEE.

This clone appeared a single time. This rearrangement joins TRBV5-1 to TRBJ1-3; 9 nucleotides line up with TRBD1. This CDR3 has 17 residues. Per the germline V gene, CDR1 is SGHRS and CDR2 is YFSETQ. J lost 0 bases, V lost 4 bases, and 8 bases had no gene match. CDR3 bases: TGCGCCAGCAGCACCCGGACAGGGGAGGGCTCTGGAAACACCATATATTTT. This gives the protein CASSTRTGEGSGNTIYF.

The genes are TRBV29-1 and TRBJ2-2; D is ambiguous. This CDR3 spans 13 amino acids. Germline CDR1 SQVTM, CDR2 ANQGSEA. Between the trimmed V and J ends, which lost 1 base and 1 base, there was a span of 4 bases. CDR3 loop: CSVEGQNTGELFF. CDR3 bases: TGCAGCGTTGAAGGACAGAACACCGGGGAGCTGTTTTTT.

The chain employs TRBV3-1 (or the pseudogene TRBV3-2) and TRBJ2-2, with D possibly being TRBD1 (5 bases). The V end was cut by 1 base, the J end by 1 base, with 10 bases between. The germline V gene encodes CDR1 LGHDT and CDR2 YNNKEL (reference sequence). The CDR3 extends over 16 amino acids. The CDR3 DNA follows: TGTGCCAGCAGCCAAGCTAGGGGCATGAACACCGGGGAGCTGTTTTTT. As protein: CASSQARGMNTGELFF.

The chain uses TRBV19 and TRBJ1-3; 7 positions match TRBD1. Germline CDR1 is LNHDA and CDR2 is SQIVND (reference sequence). This CDR3 has 15 residues. V was clipped by 4 bases and J by 2 bases; unmatched bases: 5. CDR3 in amino acids: CASSTQGGTGNTIYF. The DNA for the CDR3 is TGTGCCAGTAGTACTCAGGGGGGAACTGGAAACACCATATATTTT. Filled out from reference TRBV19 and TRBJ1-3, the complete variable domain reads DGGITQSPKYLFRKEGQNVTLSCEQNLNHDAMYWYRQDPGQGLRLIYYSQIVNDFQKGDIAEGYSVSREKKESFPLTVTSAQKNPTAFYLCASSTQGGTGNTIYFGEGSWLTVV.

This clone was seen more than once but under ten times. The V and J genes are TRBV27 and TRBJ1-1; a possible D gene is TRBD1 (6 bases). CDR1 and CDR2 from the germline V gene are MNHEY and SMNVEV (reference sequence). The CDR3 runs 15 residues. Trimming removed 4 bases from V and 4 bases from J, with 16 bases in between. CDR3 DNA sequence: TGTGCCAGCAGTTCTCTTATAGTAGGGGGCACTGAAGCTTTCTTT. This translates into CASSSLIVGGTEAFF.

This clone was seen once. The rearrangement links TRBV30 to TRBJ1-2; 8 bases match TRBD1. The V gene end was trimmed by 0 bases and the J gene end by 5 bases; junction bases not matched to a gene: 11. Germline V lookup: CDR1 GTSNPN, CDR2 SVGIG (reference sequence). The CDR3 spans 16 residues. DNA for the CDR3: TGTGCCTGGAGTGTACTCTCAGGGGGCCGATCGTATGGCTACACCTTC. It is translated as CAWSVLSGGRSYGYTF.

The chain carries TRBV21-1 and TRBJ1-5. TRBV21-1 is reported as a pseudogene. The CDR3 has 13 residues. The CDR3 DNA is TGTGCCAGCAGCAAATCTCGAGATCAGCCCCAGCATTTT. Protein sequence: CASSKSRDQPQHF.

This clone turned up a few times. A far larger clone differs by one base, so this is likely a read error. V is TRBV6-5 and J is TRBJ1-1, with TRBD1 as a possible D gene (6 bases). This CDR3 spans 13 amino acids. CDR1 is MNHEY, CDR2 SVGAGI, per germline. The CDR3 reads CACRAGAGTEAFF. The CDR3 DNA reads TGTGCCTGCAGGGCGGGGGCGGGCACTGAAGCTTTCTTT.

This clone was seen more than once but under ten times. The V gene is TRBV20-1, the J gene TRBJ1-4; 9 bases fit TRBD1. CDR1 is DFQATT, CDR2 SNEGSKA, per germline (reference sequence). The CDR3 totals 15 residues. Trimming removed 3 bases from V and 6 bases from J; junction bases left unmatched: 8. The CDR3 loop reads CSASHTGGEYEKLFF. Written as DNA, the CDR3 is TGCAGTGCTAGTCACACAGGGGGCGAGTATGAAAAACTGTTTTTT.

The table lists this clone with a count of one. The CDR3 nucleotides read TGTGCCAGCAGCTACACCAGCGCGTCGGGCACAGATACGCAGTATTTT. It translates to CASSYTSASGTDTQYF. V and J are TRBV21-1 and TRBJ2-3; TRBD2 reflects the table's D call only, with no check against the DNA. TRBV21-1 is annotated as a pseudogene. This CDR3 is built from 16 residues.

This clone turned up a few times. This sequence joins TRBV18 and TRBJ1-1; D is perhaps TRBD1 (5 bases). The length of the CDR3 is 15 residues. V was clipped by 3 bases and J by 4 bases, with 15 bases between them. Germline V lookup: CDR1 KGHSH, CDR2 LQKENI. This chain's CDR3 is CASSPNRPQGTEAFF. The DNA of the CDR3 is TGTGCCAGCTCACCGAACCGTCCGCAGGGCACTGAAGCTTTCTTT. Full variable domain (missing parts from reference TRBV18 and TRBJ1-1): NAGVMQNPRHLVRRRGQEARLRCSPMKGHSHVYWYRQLPEEGLKFMVYLQKENIIDESGMPKERFSAEFPKEGPSILRIQQVVRGDSAAYFCASSPNRPQGTEAFFGQGTRLTVV.

V is TRBV18 and J is TRBJ2-1; D is possibly TRBD2 (7 bases). The germline V gene has CDR1 KGHSH and CDR2 LQKENI. The CDR3 is 11 amino acids. The V and J ends lost 8 bases and 8 bases respectively, with 10 bases between them. The CDR3 nucleotides read TGTGCCAGCGAGGGGGGGGATGAGCAGTTCTTC. Translated, it gives CASEGGDEQFF.

The chain joins TRBV11-2 to TRBJ1-4; 7 bases align to TRBD1. Trimming removed 5 bases from V and 7 bases from J; junction bases left unmatched: 7. Germline CDR1 and CDR2: SGHAT and FQNNGV. This CDR3 contains 14 residues. The chain's CDR3 is CASSQGQSAEKLFF. The CDR3 DNA reads as TGTGCCAGCAGCCAGGGACAGTCTGCTGAAAAACTGTTTTTT.

The chain carries TRBV5-4 and TRBJ1-2; D perhaps matches TRBD1 (5 bases). V was shortened by 6 bases and J by 3 bases, with 15 bases between the two germline ends. The length of the CDR3 is 14 residues. Germline V gene lookup returns CDR1 SGHNT and CDR2 YYREEE (reference sequence). This chain's CDR3 is CASNRVGGDYGYTF. The CDR3, as DNA: TGTGCCAGCAACCGGGTCGGGGGGGACTATGGCTACACCTTC. Complete variable domain (other parts from reference TRBV5-4 and TRBJ1-2): ETGVTQSPTHLIKTRGQQVTLRCSSQSGHNTVSWYQQALGQGPQFIFQYYREEENGRGNFPPRFSGLQFPNYSSELNVNALELDDSALYLCASNRVGGDYGYTFGSGTRLTVV.

The chain couples TRBV7-6 to TRBJ1-6; perhaps TRBD1 as D (5 bases). CDR1 and CDR2 (germline): SGHVS, FNYEAQ. Trimming took 1 base from V and 7 from J, leaving 11 bases between them. This CDR3 spans 15 amino acids. CDR3 bases: TGTGCCAGCAGCTTAGGGACAACCTTCAATTCACCCCTCCACTTT. Residues: CASSLGTTFNSPLHF. Complete variable domain (other parts from reference TRBV7-6 and TRBJ1-6): GAGVSQSPRYKVTKRGQDVALRCDPISGHVSLYWYRQALGQGPEFLTYFNYEAQQDKSGLPNDRFSAERPEGSISTLTIQRTEQRDSAMYRCASSLGTTFNSPLHFGNGTRLTVT.